These T cell receptor beta chains were read from a single sample in a study of T cell repertoires in cytomegalovirus infection. No antigen has been assigned to these receptors. Each CDR3 protein is one row after TCRdb ran MiXCR on the reads. The sample has 700,000 to 900,000 distinct CDR3 sequences, roughly 28% seen once. Sequences were derived from cultured CD8+ T cells from PBMCs, sampled from culture after CMV antigen stimulation. All receptors derive from a human donor in good health (CMV status not recorded). Some clones in this sample may be carry-over from other donors' samples. Each CDR3 is given with its conserved first and last residue. The D gene is left open where the match is weak. A clone size is listed for some rows: how often the clone was seen (once, few, many), or a class if it is expanded.

CDR3aa: CSAPLTYEATIF
CDR3nt: TGCAGTGCCCCCCTGACGTACGAGGCGACGATTTTT
j_gene: TRBJ2-3
d_gene: -
abundance: few
v_gene: TRBV20-1

CDR3aa: CASSLWASPDNEQFF
CDR3nt: TGTGCCAGCAGTTTATGGGCTAGCCCCGACAATGAGCAGTTCTTC
j_gene: TRBJ2-1
d_gene: -
abundance: few
v_gene: TRBV27

CDR3aa: CASSSWTDGGYGYTF
CDR3nt: TGTGCCAGCAGTAGTTGGACGGACGGTGGGTATGGCTACACCTTC
j_gene: TRBJ1-2
d_gene: -
abundance: -
v_gene: TRBV12-3/TRBV12-4

CDR3aa: CASSVENSYSPLHF
CDR3nt: TGTGCCAGCAGCGTAGAGAACAGTTATTCACCCCTCCACTTT
j_gene: TRBJ1-6
d_gene: -
abundance: many
v_gene: TRBV9

CDR3aa: CSATGGQGEFGANVLTF
CDR3nt: TGCAGTGCTACGGGCGGGCAGGGGGAATTTGGGGCCAACGTCCTGACTTTC
j_gene: TRBJ2-6
d_gene: TRBD1
abundance: few
v_gene: TRBV20-1

CDR3aa: CASSQGPSDYGYTF
CDR3nt: TGCGCCAGCAGCCAAGGTCCCAGCGACTATGGCTACACCTTC
j_gene: TRBJ1-2
d_gene: -
abundance: many
v_gene: TRBV4-1

CDR3aa: CASSYSPSLADTQYF
CDR3nt: TGTGCCAGCAGTTACTCGCCTAGCCTCGCAGATACGCAGTATTTT
j_gene: TRBJ2-3
d_gene: -
abundance: -
v_gene: TRBV6-5

CDR3aa: CSVGHPTSSNYGYTF
CDR3nt: TGCAGCGTTGGGCACCCAACTTCCTCTAACTATGGCTACACCTTC
j_gene: TRBJ1-2
d_gene: -
abundance: -
v_gene: TRBV29-1

CDR3aa: CASSIGGPAEQYF
CDR3nt: TGTGCCAGTAGTATAGGGGGACCTGCCGAGCAGTACTTC
j_gene: TRBJ2-7
d_gene: -
abundance: -
v_gene: TRBV19

CDR3aa: CASFLENYGYTF
CDR3nt: TGTGCCAGCTTTCTGGAAAACTATGGCTACACCTTC
j_gene: TRBJ1-2
d_gene: -
abundance: few
v_gene: TRBV12-3/TRBV12-4

CDR3aa: CASTLLSTEVANYGYTF
CDR3nt: TGTGCCAGTACCCTATTGTCGACGGAGGTTGCTAACTATGGCTACACCTTC
j_gene: TRBJ1-2
d_gene: -
abundance: few
v_gene: TRBV19

CDR3aa: CSARDRAYNEQFF
CDR3nt: TGCAGTGCTAGGGATCGGGCCTACAATGAGCAGTTCTTC
j_gene: TRBJ2-1
d_gene: -
abundance: -
v_gene: TRBV20-1

CDR3aa: CASSLAWSGGLQETQYF
CDR3nt: TGTGCCAGCAGCTTAGCGTGGAGCGGGGGGCTCCAAGAGACCCAGTACTTC
j_gene: TRBJ2-5
d_gene: TRBD2
abundance: few
v_gene: TRBV7-2

CDR3aa: CSARDAGGTDNYGYTF
CDR3nt: TGCAGTGCTAGAGATGCAGGGGGCACAGATAACTATGGCTACACCTTC
j_gene: TRBJ1-2
d_gene: TRBD1
abundance: -
v_gene: TRBV20-1

CDR3aa: CATNQPQHF
CDR3nt: TGTGCCACTAATCAGCCCCAGCATTTT
j_gene: TRBJ1-5
d_gene: -
abundance: few
v_gene: TRBV15

CDR3aa: CSVALLVPPYEQYF
CDR3nt: TGCAGCGTTGCGTTGCTAGTACCACCCTACGAGCAGTACTTC
j_gene: TRBJ2-7
d_gene: -
abundance: -
v_gene: TRBV29-1

CDR3aa: CASRNGGAEETQYF
CDR3nt: TGTGCCAGCCGGAACGGAGGGGCAGAGGAGACCCAGTACTTC
j_gene: TRBJ2-5
d_gene: -
abundance: many
v_gene: TRBV7-2

CDR3aa: CASSAPGESHYGYTF
CDR3nt: TGTGCCAGCAGTGCTCCGGGGGAGTCTCACTATGGCTACACCTTC
j_gene: TRBJ1-2
d_gene: -
abundance: -
v_gene: TRBV12-3/TRBV12-4

CDR3aa: CASRPDRARTGELFF
CDR3nt: TGTGCCAGCAGACCGGACAGGGCTCGCACCGGGGAGCTGTTTTTT
j_gene: TRBJ2-2
d_gene: TRBD1
abundance: once
v_gene: TRBV7-9

CDR3aa: CASSLPRGPRRTEAFF
CDR3nt: TGTGCCAGCAGCCTCCCCCGGGGACCCCGGAGGACTGAAGCTTTCTTT
j_gene: TRBJ1-1
d_gene: -
abundance: -
v_gene: TRBV12-3/TRBV12-4

CDR3aa: CASSQQVTAYNSPLHF
CDR3nt: TGCGCCAGCAGCCAACAGGTTACGGCCTATAATTCACCCCTCCACTTT
j_gene: TRBJ1-6
d_gene: -
abundance: -
v_gene: TRBV4-1

CDR3aa: CASSLSAGGGYTEAFF
CDR3nt: TGTGCCAGCAGCCTCTCGGCAGGGGGCGGATACACTGAAGCTTTCTTT
j_gene: TRBJ1-1
d_gene: TRBD1
abundance: few
v_gene: TRBV7-9

CDR3aa: CASSQPGLASDEQFF
CDR3nt: TGTGCCAGCAGCCAACCGGGACTAGCGAGCGATGAGCAGTTCTTC
j_gene: TRBJ2-1
d_gene: TRBD2
abundance: few
v_gene: TRBV7-9

CDR3aa: CASSLGISGGYTF
CDR3nt: TGTGCCAGCAGTTTGGGGATCTCAGGGGGCTACACCTTC
j_gene: TRBJ1-2
d_gene: -
abundance: -
v_gene: TRBV12-3/TRBV12-4

CDR3aa: CASTPGAANTEAFF
CDR3nt: TGTGCCAGCACTCCCGGAGCGGCGAATACTGAAGCTTTCTTT
j_gene: TRBJ1-1
d_gene: -
abundance: -
v_gene: TRBV12-3/TRBV12-4

CDR3aa: CASSFRDRGPYGYTF
CDR3nt: TGTGCCAGCAGTTTCCGGGACAGGGGTCCCTATGGCTACACCTTC
j_gene: TRBJ1-2
d_gene: TRBD1
abundance: few
v_gene: TRBV27

CDR3aa: CASTLTGGYNEQFF
CDR3nt: TGTGCCAGCACCCTGACAGGGGGCTACAATGAGCAGTTCTTC
j_gene: TRBJ2-1
d_gene: TRBD1
abundance: -
v_gene: TRBV7-9

CDR3aa: CASSLPPTGVANTGELFF
CDR3nt: TGTGCCAGCAGCTTACCGCCGACAGGGGTGGCGAACACCGGGGAGCTGTTTTTT
j_gene: TRBJ2-2
d_gene: TRBD1
abundance: few
v_gene: TRBV7-6

CDR3aa: CASSQVSNTDTQYF
CDR3nt: TGCGCCAGCAGCCAAGTGAGCAACACAGATACGCAGTATTTT
j_gene: TRBJ2-3
d_gene: -
abundance: -
v_gene: TRBV4-1

CDR3aa: CASSVKDRWIDEQYF
CDR3nt: TGTGCCAGCAGCGTAAAGGACAGATGGATCGACGAGCAGTACTTC
j_gene: TRBJ2-7
d_gene: -
abundance: -
v_gene: TRBV9

CDR3aa: CASSPATGFRTNEKLFF
CDR3nt: TGTGCCAGCAGCCCGGCGACAGGGTTTAGAACTAATGAAAAACTGTTTTTT
j_gene: TRBJ1-4
d_gene: TRBD1
abundance: -
v_gene: TRBV7-8

CDR3aa: CASRSQGDDEQFF
CDR3nt: TGTGCTAGCAGAAGCCAGGGCGACGATGAGCAGTTCTTC
j_gene: TRBJ2-1
d_gene: -
abundance: -
v_gene: TRBV7-6

CDR3aa: CASSTGQGRYQPQHF
CDR3nt: TGTGCCAGTAGTACGGGACAGGGAAGGTATCAGCCCCAGCATTTT
j_gene: TRBJ1-5
d_gene: TRBD1
abundance: -
v_gene: TRBV19

CDR3aa: CASSPGQANEQFF
CDR3nt: TGTGCCAGCAGCCCTGGACAGGCGAATGAGCAGTTCTTC
j_gene: TRBJ2-1
d_gene: TRBD1
abundance: many
v_gene: TRBV7-2

CDR3aa: CATERGNEQFF
CDR3nt: TGTGCCACCGAGCGGGGCAATGAGCAGTTCTTC
j_gene: TRBJ2-1
d_gene: TRBD2
abundance: few
v_gene: TRBV6-6

CDR3aa: CASSFGNSNTGELFF
CDR3nt: TGTGCCAGCAGCTTCGGGAATTCGAACACCGGGGAGCTGTTTTTT
j_gene: TRBJ2-2
d_gene: -
abundance: few
v_gene: TRBV5-6

CDR3aa: CASSQGLIRGGHNEQFF
CDR3nt: TGCGCCAGCAGCCAAGGGTTAATTCGGGGGGGACACAATGAGCAGTTCTTC
j_gene: TRBJ2-1
d_gene: TRBD2
abundance: -
v_gene: TRBV4-3

CDR3aa: CASSLGRGLDGYTF
CDR3nt: TGTGCCAGCAGCTTGGGCCGGGGGCTGGATGGCTACACCTTC
j_gene: TRBJ1-2
d_gene: -
abundance: few
v_gene: TRBV5-6

CDR3aa: CAVGDPGAFF
CDR3nt: TGTGCAGTCGGAGACCCGGGAGCTTTCTTT
j_gene: TRBJ1-1
d_gene: -
abundance: -
v_gene: TRBV7-9

CDR3aa: CASSIQRGYTF
CDR3nt: TGTGCCAGCAGTATCCAGCGCGGCTACACCTTC
j_gene: TRBJ1-2
d_gene: -
abundance: -
v_gene: TRBV6-1

CDR3aa: CAISESVGRLNIQYF
CDR3nt: TGTGCCATCAGTGAGTCGGTGGGGCGCCTAAACATTCAGTACTTC
j_gene: TRBJ2-4
d_gene: -
abundance: few
v_gene: TRBV10-3

CDR3aa: CASSMAHVSYNEQFF
CDR3nt: TGTGCCAGTAGTATGGCTCACGTTTCCTACAATGAGCAGTTCTTC
j_gene: TRBJ2-1
d_gene: -
abundance: -
v_gene: TRBV19

CDR3aa: CASSQVSDPYGYTF
CDR3nt: TGCGCCAGCAGCCAAGTTTCGGATCCCTATGGCTACACCTTC
j_gene: TRBJ1-2
d_gene: -
abundance: -
v_gene: TRBV4-1

CDR3aa: CALRGESYNEQFF
CDR3nt: TGTGCCTTACGAGGGGAATCTTACAATGAGCAGTTCTTC
j_gene: TRBJ2-1
d_gene: -
abundance: few
v_gene: TRBV7-9

CDR3aa: CSAGETYEQYF
CDR3nt: TGCAGCGCAGGGGAGACCTACGAGCAGTACTTC
j_gene: TRBJ2-7
d_gene: -
abundance: few
v_gene: TRBV29-1

CDR3aa: CASSWVGQGESPLHF
CDR3nt: TGTGCCAGCAGTTGGGTCGGACAGGGTGAATCACCCCTCCACTTT
j_gene: TRBJ1-6
d_gene: TRBD1
abundance: -
v_gene: TRBV6-6

CDR3aa: CASSERGGRGGELFF
CDR3nt: TGTGCCAGCAGCGAGCGGGGGGGACGGGGCGGGGAGCTGTTTTTT
j_gene: TRBJ2-2
d_gene: TRBD2
abundance: many
v_gene: TRBV7-8

CDR3aa: CAISAAQGREQYF
CDR3nt: TGTGCCATCAGTGCCGCCCAGGGTCGGGAGCAGTACTTC
j_gene: TRBJ2-7
d_gene: -
abundance: once
v_gene: TRBV10-3

CDR3aa: CASSPFGEREKLFF
CDR3nt: TGTGCCAGCAGCCCCTTTGGGGAGCGGGAAAAACTGTTTTTT
j_gene: TRBJ1-4
d_gene: -
abundance: -
v_gene: TRBV5-4

CDR3aa: CASRLSDRGIEQFF
CDR3nt: TGTGCCAGCAGGCTTTCGGACAGGGGGATAGAGCAGTTCTTC
j_gene: TRBJ2-1
d_gene: TRBD1
abundance: many
v_gene: TRBV6-1

CDR3aa: CASSFRTGGVLNTDTQYF
CDR3nt: TGTGCCAGCAGCTTCCGGACAGGGGGAGTCCTTAACACAGATACGCAGTATTTT
j_gene: TRBJ2-3
d_gene: TRBD1
abundance: -
v_gene: TRBV7-6

CDR3aa: CASSTNQVPSRNEQFF
CDR3nt: TGTGCCAGCAGTACCAACCAGGTACCATCAAGGAATGAGCAGTTCTTC
j_gene: TRBJ2-1
d_gene: -
abundance: -
v_gene: TRBV12-3/TRBV12-4